The clone carrying this T cell receptor (beta chain) has a count of ten or more. Its specificity is not known. Measured with immunoSEQ multiplex PCR; TCRdb has only the in-frame clones, and not every one. Listed for the sample are under 40,000 clones, none seen a single time. The CDR3 has 12 residues. Germline-derived CDR1 and CDR2 are SNHLY and FYNNEI. This specimen comes from a study of T cells after posttransplantation cyclophosphamide. Overall study results and limits: TRB overlap between skin or GI tissue T cells and blood was limited.

The TCR originated in a woman between 50 and 59 years old in good health and a related stem cell transplant donor. Source material: PBMCs. The genes are TRBV2 and TRBJ2-7, with 9 nucleotides matching TRBD2. The CDR3 loop reads CAAGLAVYEQYF. DNA for the CDR3: TGTGCGGCGGGACTAGCAGTCTACGAGCAGTACTTC. Full variable domain (rest looked up from reference TRBV2 and TRBJ2-7): EPEVTQTPSHQVTQMGQEVILRCVPISNHLYFYWYRQILGQKVEFLVSFYNNEISEKSEIFDDQFSVERPDGSNFTLKIRSTKLEDSAMYFCAAGLAVYEQYFGPGTRLTVT.